These 20 T cell receptor beta chains came from one sample sequenced in a study of T cell repertoires in cytomegalovirus infection. TCRdb re-derived calls from the reads in MiXCR, one entry per CDR3 protein. The table has about 450,000 distinct CDR3 sequences, approximately 31% seen once. The sequenced material came from PBMCs. These receptors all stem from a human donor in good health (CMV status not recorded). Some clones in this sample may be carry-over from other donors' samples.

The chain combines TRBV6-1 with TRBJ1-4, with D unresolved. Trimming took 5 bases from V and 0 from J, leaving 19 bases between them. The CDR3 loop spans 18 amino acids. Germline V gives CDR1 MNHNS, CDR2 SASEGT. The DNA for the CDR3 is TGTGCCAGCAGTTATTTCCCCCCTCAGTCGGCAACTAATGAAAAACTGTTTTTT. Its protein product is CASSYFPPQSATNEKLFF.

This clonotype has more than one count but fewer than ten. The chain recombines TRBV19 with TRBJ1-5, with D tentatively TRBD1 (5 bases). This CDR3 contains 16 residues. Germline CDR1 reads LNHDA; CDR2 reads SQIVND (reference sequence). Deletions cut 4 bases from V and 6 bases from J, with 19 bases between. The CDR3 DNA reads TGTGCCAGTAGTACCCCACCCGGGACGGGATCTCAGCCCCAGCATTTT. Protein product: CASSTPPGTGSQPQHF.

There are a few counts of this clonotype. The chain is built from TRBV12-3 or TRBV12-4 and TRBJ2-1, with TRBD2 matching 7 bases. Trimming took 7 bases from V and 7 from J; bases not matched to a gene: 4. The CDR3 has 12 amino acids. The CDR3 sequence is CASTMGGNEQFF. The CDR3 bases are TGTGCCAGCACTATGGGGGGGAATGAGCAGTTCTTC.

This clonotype was observed a handful of times. This rearrangement joins TRBV7-9 to TRBJ1-1; maybe TRBD1 (6 bases). Germline-derived CDR1 and CDR2 are SEHNR and FQNEAQ (reference sequence). This CDR3 has 14 residues. The ends were cut back, 6 bases at V and 4 bases at J, with 15 bases in the middle. CDR3 sequence (DNA): TGTGCCAGCAGTATCAGGGGTATGGGCACTGAAGCTTTCTTT. Translating gives CASSIRGMGTEAFF.

J is TRBJ1-6 and V is TRBV6-5; the D is unclear. This CDR3 contains 14 residues. V gave up 6 bases and J gave up 6 bases, with 12 bases separating them. Germline loops: CDR1 MNHEY, CDR2 SVGAGI. The CDR3 here is CASRPPRSNSPLHF. CDR3 DNA sequence: TGTGCCAGCAGGCCCCCCAGAAGTAATTCACCCCTCCACTTT.

The CDR3 loop is CASSRRQGEKLFF. The DNA of the CDR3 is TGTGCCAGCAGCCGGCGACAGGGTGAAAAACTGTTTTTT. The chain has TRBV7-7 and TRBJ1-4; 7 nucleotides align to TRBD1. CDR1 is SSHAT and CDR2 is FNYEAQ in the germline V gene (reference sequence). V gave up 5 bases and J gave up 7 bases; unmatched junction bases: 4. The CDR3 extends over 13 amino acids.

This clonotype was found once. The chain links TRBV4-2 to TRBJ1-6; a possible D gene is TRBD1 (5 bases). Trimming removed 1 base at V and 10 bases at J, with 14 bases between. This CDR3 is 15 amino acids long. Per germline, CDR1 LGHNA and CDR2 YNFKEQ. This CDR3 is CASSQARDGYSPLHF. The CDR3 DNA follows: TGTGCCAGCAGCCAAGCCAGGGACGGCTACTCACCCCTCCACTTT.

This clonotype occurred a few times. The CDR3 reads CAISESGAPTYGYTF. The CDR3 region has the DNA TGTGCCATCAGTGAGTCTGGAGCCCCCACCTATGGCTACACCTTC. This sequence joins TRBV10-3 and TRBJ1-2, with D uncertain. CDR1 is ENHRY and CDR2 is SYGVKD in the germline V gene. V was cut by 0 bases and J by 4 bases, with 12 bases left in between. This CDR3 comprises 15 residues.

This chain connects TRBV6-2 or TRBV6-3 to TRBJ1-3; no clear D. CDR3 size: 14 residues. V lost 2 bases and J 0 bases, leaving 5 bases between the germline ends. Germline-derived CDR1 and CDR2 are MNHEY and SVGEGT. The CDR3 protein is CASSYRSSGNTIYF. CDR3 sequence (DNA): TGTGCCAGCAGTTACCGGAGCTCTGGAAACACCATATATTTT.

Concerning this clonotype itself: Because the CDR3 is missing its conserved closing phenylalanine or tryptophan, this is likely a read error. This chain joins TRBV7-3 and TRBJ2-3; TRBD2 matches at 14 bases. Germline trimming cut 5 bases from V and 1 base from J; bases unmatched to any gene: 5. The CDR3 spans 17 residues. Per germline, CDR1 SGHTA and CDR2 FQGTGA. The CDR3 spells CASSPRGLAGGTDTQYY. The CDR3 DNA sequence: TGTGCCAGCAGCCCAAGGGGACTAGCGGGGGGCACAGATACGCAGTATTAT.

V is TRBV7-9 and J is TRBJ1-2; the D is unclear. Germline V gene sequence: CDR1 SEHNR, CDR2 FQNEAQ (reference sequence). The CDR3 has 13 residues. V gave up 6 bases and J gave up 4 bases, with 12 bases separating them. The CDR3 loop is CASSTVSSYGYTF. The CDR3 bases are TGTGCCAGCAGTACCGTCAGCTCCTATGGCTACACCTTC.

In its sample, this clonotype was seen many times. The CDR3 DNA reads TGTGCCAGCAGCGCGACTAGCGTAGCAGATACGCAGTATTTT. It encodes CASSATSVADTQYF. V usage is TRBV7-2 and J usage is TRBJ2-3; 8 nucleotides align to TRBD2. V shed 5 bases and J 4 bases; nucleotides not matched to a gene: 5. The CDR3 covers 14 residues. The V gene's germline CDR1 is SGHTA and CDR2 FQGNSA.

Worth noting for this clonotype: A much larger clone sits a single nucleotide away, making a read error possible. The chain uses TRBV6-2 or TRBV6-3 and TRBJ1-4; D gene ambiguous. The CDR3 spans 13 residues. Trimming took off 5 bases at V and 7 bases at J, with 11 bases between the two ends. Germline CDR1 is MNHEY and CDR2 is SVGEGT. For the CDR3, the DNA is TGTGCCAGCAGTGACCCCGGAGGTGAAAAACTGTTTTTT. Amino acids: CASSDPGGEKLFF.

The genes are TRBV6-6 and TRBJ2-7; perhaps TRBD1 as D (7 bases). V was shortened by 7 bases and J by 2 bases, with 15 bases between the two germline ends. The CDR3 sequence is 14 residues long. CDR1 MNHNY and CDR2 SVGAGI come from the germline V gene (reference sequence). The CDR3 here is CASNVGGGTYEQYF. The CDR3 DNA reads TGTGCCAGCAATGTAGGAGGGGGCACCTACGAGCAGTACTTC.

This clonotype was observed a few times. The chain couples TRBV11-2 to TRBJ1-4; D is unresolved. V lost 2 bases to trimming and J lost 4 bases, with 5 bases between them. The V gene's germline CDR1 is SGHAT and CDR2 FQNNGV. The CDR3 is 13 amino acids. CDR3 bases: TGTGCCAGCAGCTTAACGATTAATGAAAAACTGTTTTTT. Amino acids: CASSLTINEKLFF.

The chain combines TRBV6-6 with TRBJ2-7, with TRBD1 identical over 8 bases. CDR1 MNHNY and CDR2 SVGAGI come from the germline V gene (reference sequence). With V trimmed by 5 bases and J by 6 bases, 3 bases remained unmatched. This CDR3 is 12 amino acids long. The CDR3 DNA reads TGTGCCAGCAGTCGGACAGGGCGCGAGCAGTACTTC. Protein product: CASSRTGREQYF.

This clonotype was seen repeatedly, ten times or more. The chain has TRBV4-1 and TRBJ2-7, with D unclear. Looked up from germline, CDR1 is MGHRA and CDR2 is YSYEKL. This CDR3 has 15 residues. The ends were cut back, 3 bases at V and 6 bases at J, with 18 bases in the middle. CDR3 region: CASSQAYSRPSEQYF. The CDR3, as DNA: TGCGCCAGCAGCCAGGCCTACTCTAGACCCAGCGAGCAGTACTTC.

This clonotype was picked up a small number of times. The chain joins TRBV7-2 to TRBJ2-7; D unresolved. V lost 5 bases and J 4 bases, leaving 18 bases between the germline ends. The CDR3 contains 15 residues. Germline V gene data show CDR1 as SGHTA and CDR2 as FQGNSA. The CDR3 region has the DNA TGTGCCAGCAGCGCGTCGCCAGGTCCTTTATACGAGCAGTACTTC. This gives the protein CASSASPGPLYEQYF.

The gene calls are TRBV27 and TRBJ2-1, with D possibly matching TRBD2 (7 bases). Germline CDR1 MNHEY, CDR2 SMNVEV (reference sequence). Trimming took 6 bases from V and 3 from J, leaving 12 bases between them. This CDR3 spans 14 amino acids. The CDR3 spells CASRGGGGYNEQFF. The DNA of the CDR3 is TGTGCCAGCAGGGGAGGGGGGGGCTACAATGAGCAGTTCTTC.

The rearrangement joins TRBV6-8 to TRBJ2-6; 7 bases map to TRBD1. Germline CDR1 reads MNHGY; CDR2 reads SAAAGT. The CDR3 has 15 residues. The V and J ends lost 5 bases and 1 base, in that order; junction bases with no gene match: 2. The CDR3 here is CASSDRVSGANVLTF. The CDR3 DNA reads TGTGCCAGCAGTGACAGGGTTTCTGGGGCCAACGTCCTGACTTTC.